This T cell receptor (beta chain) was sequenced during a study of cytomegalovirus exposure and HLA in healthy donors. A multiplex PCR was run with 60 Vbeta primers and 13 Jbeta primers. Sequenced by immunoSEQ multiplex PCR; TCRdb stores in-frame clones only, minus some. The sample has 170,000 or so clones; over 80% are singletons. This clone was found a few times. Antigen specificity is unknown. The V gene lost 2 bases and the J gene lost 3 bases, with 13 bases spanning the gap. Per germline, CDR1 SGHTA and CDR2 FQGNSA. This CDR3 region has 15 residues. Study-wide results and limits: Earlier results showed most TCR beta V segments being productive about 87% or about 30% of the time. Sequencing likely produced, as an artifact, a cluster of highly shared sequence variants.

Sequenced sample: PBMCs. This sequence was found in a man between 50 and 59 years old in good health and CMV-seronegative. The chain has TRBV7-2 and TRBJ2-5; the D gene is possibly TRBD1 (6 bases). CDR3 loop: CASSLFRGREETQYF. The CDR3 DNA sequence: TGTGCCAGCAGCTTATTCAGGGGCAGGGAAGAGACCCAGTACTTC.